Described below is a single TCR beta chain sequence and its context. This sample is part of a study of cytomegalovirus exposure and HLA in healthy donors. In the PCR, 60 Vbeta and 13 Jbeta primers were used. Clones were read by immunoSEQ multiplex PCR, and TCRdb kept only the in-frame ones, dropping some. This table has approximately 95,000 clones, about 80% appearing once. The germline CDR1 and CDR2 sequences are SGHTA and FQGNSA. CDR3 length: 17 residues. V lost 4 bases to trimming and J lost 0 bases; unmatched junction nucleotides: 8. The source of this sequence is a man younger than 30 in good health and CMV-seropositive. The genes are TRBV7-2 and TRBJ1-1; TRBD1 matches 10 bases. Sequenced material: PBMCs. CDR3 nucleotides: TGTGCCAGCAGCTCCCCGGACAGGGGGTACCTGAACACTGAAGCTTTCTTT. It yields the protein CASSSPDRGYLNTEAFF.